Each of the 30 T cell receptor beta chains below was sequenced from the same sample in a study of cytomegalovirus exposure and HLA in healthy donors. PCR employed 60 Vbeta and 13 Jbeta primers. Assay used: immunoSEQ multiplex PCR; TCRdb lists only in-frame clones, some missing. The sample holds about 130,000 clones, over 70% seen once. The sequencing input was PBMCs. The receptors originated from a woman in her thirties or forties in good health and CMV-seronegative.

The chain employs TRBV28 and TRBJ2-5; perhaps TRBD1 as D (5 bases). Trimming removed 11 bases from V and 1 base from J, with 14 bases in between. Germline V gene sequence: CDR1 MDHEN, CDR2 SYDVKM. This CDR3 has 13 residues. The chain's CDR3 is CAVRRTIQETQYF. The CDR3 coding sequence is TGTGCCGTGCGTCGGACAATCCAAGAGACCCAGTACTTC.

The J gene is TRBJ2-3, the V gene TRBV29-1; 7 positions match TRBD2. V dropped 3 bases and J dropped 1; count of bases not matched to a gene: 10. CDR3 length: 16 amino acids. The germline V gene encodes CDR1 SQVTM and CDR2 ANQGSEA. DNA of the CDR3: TGCAGCGTTGATCCCTCGGGGGGAGGGCGCACAGATACGCAGTATTTT. Translated: CSVDPSGGGRTDTQYF.

The J gene is TRBJ2-7, the V gene TRBV29-1; D is possibly TRBD1 (5 bases). Germline assignment: CDR1 SQVTM and CDR2 ANQGSEA. CDR3 length equals 13 residues. Deletions cut 4 bases from V and 2 bases from J, with 12 bases between. The CDR3 spells CSVGGPRAYEQYF. The CDR3 DNA is TGCAGCGTTGGGGGCCCTAGAGCCTACGAGCAGTACTTC.

The chain carries TRBV5-1 and TRBJ2-5, with TRBD2 identical over 13 bases. Germline lookup yields CDR1 SGHRS and CDR2 YFSETQ. V lost 0 bases to trimming and J lost 5 bases; unmatched junction nucleotides: 7. The CDR3 covers 17 residues. CDR3 loop: CASSLGGPGLAGETQYF. As DNA, the CDR3 is TGCGCCAGCAGCTTGGGGGGCCCGGGACTAGCGGGGGAGACCCAGTACTTC.

This clone has only a few counts. This chain uses TRBV21-1 with TRBJ2-1; TRBD2 is the table's D call, not checked against the DNA. TRBV21-1 is reported as a pseudogene. CDR3 length equals 14 residues. CDR3 nucleotide sequence: TGTGCCAGCAGCAAAGTCCCCTGTTGTAATGAGCAGTTCTTC. Its protein product is CASSKVPCCNEQFF.

The chain joins TRBV27 to TRBJ1-6; D call uncertain. The ends were cut back, 6 bases at V and 7 bases at J, with 7 bases in the middle. CDR1 is MNHEY and CDR2 is SMNVEV in the germline V gene (reference sequence). The CDR3 contains 12 residues. As DNA, the CDR3 is TGTGCCAGCAGCCGGGAAAATTCACCCCTCCACTTT. Translated: CASSRENSPLHF.

The rearrangement links TRBV4-2 to TRBJ2-3; TRBD2 matches 7 bases. The trim removed 3 bases at V and 1 base at J, leaving 13 bases unmatched. The CDR3 covers 18 residues. Germline assignment: CDR1 LGHNA and CDR2 YNFKEQ. CDR3 nucleotides: TGTGCCAGCAGCCAGGAATGGACTATGGCGGGAGGCACAGATACGCAGTATTTT. It specifies CASSQEWTMAGGTDTQYF.

The chain links TRBV5-1 to TRBJ1-5; 10 bases line up with TRBD1. With V trimmed by 4 bases and J by 6 bases, 7 bases remained unmatched. The CDR3 sequence is 15 residues long. The germline V gene encodes CDR1 SGHRS and CDR2 YFSETQ. The CDR3 is CASSSGTGEGQPQHF. CDR3 bases: TGCGCCAGCAGCAGCGGGACAGGGGAGGGTCAGCCCCAGCATTTT.

The CDR3 region has the DNA TGTGCCACCAGCAGAGATGGCTTTGAAGCTTTCTTT. Translation gives CATSRDGFEAFF. The genes are TRBV15 and TRBJ1-1; no reliable D call. The V gene's germline CDR1 is LNHNV and CDR2 YYDKDF (reference sequence). V dropped 0 bases and J dropped 7 bases, with 6 bases sitting between them. The CDR3 is 12 residues long.

In this sample, this clone turned up a few times. CDR3 nucleotides: TGTGCCAGCAAAGGGGGGGGGAACACCGGGGAGCTGTTTTTT. This translates into CASKGGGNTGELFF. The chain combines TRBV9 with TRBJ2-2, with a weak D call TRBD2 (7 bases). Germline V gene data show CDR1 as SGDLS and CDR2 as YYNGEE. Trimming removed 6 bases at V and 1 base at J, with 10 bases between. The CDR3 spans 14 residues.

V and J are TRBV29-1 and TRBJ1-2; possibly TRBD1 for D (6 bases). V was clipped by 8 bases and J by 2 bases, with 18 bases between them. The CDR3 totals 14 residues. CDR1 and CDR2 (germline): SQVTM, ANQGSEA. For the CDR3, the DNA is TGCAGCATGCTGCCAGCGCAGGGGAACTATGGCTACACCTTC. This encodes CSMLPAQGNYGYTF.

The chain recombines TRBV7-2 with TRBJ2-5; 8 bases fit TRBD2. After removal of 0 bases from V and 9 bases from J, the junction contained 15 bases not matched to a gene. The germline V gene encodes CDR1 SGHTA and CDR2 FQGNSA. CDR3 length: 17 amino acids. The CDR3 region is CASSLAGIGGGSRAQYF. The CDR3 DNA follows: TGTGCCAGCAGCTTAGCGGGGATTGGCGGGGGGTCCAGGGCCCAGTACTTC.

The chain recombines TRBV19 with TRBJ2-1, with D maybe TRBD2 (6 bases). CDR3 size: 13 residues. Germline V gene sequence: CDR1 LNHDA, CDR2 SQIVND (reference sequence). V was clipped by 3 bases and J by 9 bases, with 12 bases between them. In DNA form, the CDR3 reads TGTGCCAGTAGTATGATCCGGGACTCTGAGCAGTTCTTC. It translates to CASSMIRDSEQFF.

The chain couples TRBV7-3 to TRBJ2-1; no firm D call. V was shortened by 5 bases and J by 8 bases, with 13 bases between the two germline ends. CDR3 length: 13 amino acids. CDR1 is SGHTA, CDR2 FQGTGA, per germline. The CDR3 DNA reads TGTGCCAGCAGCCCTAACTCGAGGCATGAGCAGTTCTTC. It translates to CASSPNSRHEQFF.

This chain links TRBV5-4 with TRBJ1-2; D not resolved. CDR3 size: 14 residues. The V gene lost 1 base and the J gene lost 2 bases, with 9 bases spanning the gap. Germline values: CDR1 SGHNT, CDR2 YYREEE (reference sequence). CDR3 bases: TGTGCCAGCAGCTTGTCCGCAGTCAACTATGGCTACACCTTC. Translated, it gives CASSLSAVNYGYTF.

J is TRBJ2-1 and V is TRBV19; TRBD1 is a possible D gene (5 bases). The CDR3 sequence is 14 residues long. V shed 0 bases and J shed 6 bases, with 9 bases lying between them. Germline V gene data show CDR1 as LNHDA and CDR2 as SQIVND (reference sequence). Here the CDR3 DNA reads TGTGCCAGTAGTATAGACAGGGTCGGCAATGAGCAGTTCTTC. The encoded protein is CASSIDRVGNEQFF.

A few counts support this clone. The chain links TRBV7-2 to TRBJ1-5, with a weak D call TRBD1 (6 bases). CDR3 length: 14 amino acids. V shed 6 bases and J shed 7 bases, with 16 bases lying between them. Looked up from germline, CDR1 is SGHTA and CDR2 is FQGNSA. DNA for the CDR3: TGTGCCAGCAGTCTAAAAATGGACAGCCAGCCCCAGCATTTT. It yields the protein CASSLKMDSQPQHF.

The J gene is TRBJ2-7, the V gene TRBV11-2; D gene uncertain. Germline V gives CDR1 SGHAT, CDR2 FQNNGV. The CDR3 loop spans 15 amino acids. The V end lost 2 bases, the J end lost 4 bases, and 15 bases lay between the germline ends. CDR3 in amino acids: CASSLSTHGSYEQYF. CDR3 sequence (DNA): TGTGCCAGCAGCTTATCTACGCACGGGTCATACGAGCAGTACTTC.

The J gene is TRBJ2-3, the V gene TRBV30, with D unclear. CDR3 size: 15 residues. The V end was cut by 0 bases, the J end by 1 base, with 11 bases between. Germline V gives CDR1 GTSNPN, CDR2 SVGIG (reference sequence). The CDR3 loop is CAWSVEVSGTDTQYF. Here the CDR3 DNA reads TGTGCCTGGAGTGTAGAAGTTTCGGGCACAGATACGCAGTATTTT.

This clone came up a few times. This chain joins TRBV10-3 and TRBJ2-7; 9 bases agree with TRBD1. In germline, CDR1 is ENHRY, CDR2 SYGVKD. This CDR3 is built from 14 residues. The ends lost 2 bases at V and 3 bases at J; junction bases unmatched: 2. In DNA form, the CDR3 reads TGTGCCATCAGTGAGAGACAGGGGGGCTACGAGCAGTACTTC. Amino acids: CAISERQGGYEQYF.

The genes are TRBV9 and TRBJ1-2; perhaps TRBD1 as D (5 bases). The ends were cut back, 2 bases at V and 4 bases at J, with 12 bases in the middle. Germline CDR1 reads SGDLS; CDR2 reads YYNGEE. The CDR3 has 14 amino acids. The CDR3 sequence is CASSVGGASYGYTF. The CDR3 DNA reads TGTGCCAGCAGCGTCGGAGGGGCCTCCTATGGCTACACCTTC.

The chain combines TRBV7-9 with TRBJ2-1; 11 positions match TRBD2. CDR1 is SEHNR and CDR2 is FQNEAQ in the germline V gene (reference sequence). The CDR3 loop spans 16 amino acids. J lost 0 bases, V lost 5 bases, and 3 bases had no gene match. CDR3 DNA: TGTGCCAGCAGCCTGGGACTAGCGGACTCCTACAATGAGCAGTTCTTC. It is translated as CASSLGLADSYNEQFF.

This chain links TRBV6-1 with TRBJ1-2; D unclear. V lost 6 bases, J lost 4 bases, and 12 bases lay in between. From germline, CDR1 is MNHNS and CDR2 SASEGT. CDR3 length: 13 residues. Here the CDR3 DNA reads TGTGCCAGCAGCCCCCCGGGGTTCTATGGCTACACCTTC. Its protein product is CASSPPGFYGYTF.

This clone was detected only a few times. The gene calls are TRBV7-2 and TRBJ2-5; the match to TRBD1 covers 10 bases. This CDR3 is 18 amino acids long. After removal of 3 bases from V and 2 bases from J, the junction contained 12 bases not matched to a gene. Germline V gene data show CDR1 as SGHTA and CDR2 as FQGNSA. The CDR3, as DNA: TGTGCCAGCAGCTTTACGACAGGGGGCCTCGTGGGGCAAGAGACCCAGTACTTC. It is translated as CASSFTTGGLVGQETQYF.

The rearrangement uses TRBV19 and TRBJ2-1, with TRBD2 matching 9 bases. Germline V CDR1 and CDR2: LNHDA, SQIVND (reference sequence). CDR3 length: 17 amino acids. V shed 1 base, J shed 7 bases, and the junction held 11 bases outside the gene matches. The CDR3: CASSIGWREGRGNEQFF. The CDR3 DNA reads TGTGCCAGTAGTATAGGTTGGCGGGAGGGGAGGGGGAATGAGCAGTTCTTC. Using reference TRBV19 and TRBJ2-1 for the parts outside the CDR3, the full variable domain is DGGITQSPKYLFRKEGQNVTLSCEQNLNHDAMYWYRQDPGQGLRLIYYSQIVNDFQKGDIAEGYSVSREKKESFPLTVTSAQKNPTAFYLCASSIGWREGRGNEQFFGPGTRLTVL.

This chain links TRBV5-1 with TRBJ1-6; no firm D call. V dropped 0 bases and J dropped 8 bases, with 9 bases sitting between them. Per germline, CDR1 SGHRS and CDR2 YFSETQ. There are 14 residues in the CDR3. The CDR3 region is CASSLAGSDSPLHF. Written as DNA, the CDR3 is TGCGCCAGCAGCTTGGCGGGGAGTGATTCACCCCTCCACTTT.

The chain has TRBV5-1 and TRBJ2-5, with TRBD2 matching 9 bases. The germline gives CDR1 SGHRS, CDR2 YFSETQ. This CDR3 is 15 amino acids long. V lost 4 bases and J lost 4; bases outside the gene matches: 8. The CDR3 is CASSPTSGGGETQYF. The CDR3 DNA is TGCGCCAGCAGCCCGACTAGCGGAGGTGGAGAGACCCAGTACTTC.

This chain links TRBV30 with TRBJ1-2; 8 bases are a match to TRBD1. The CDR3 loop spans 13 amino acids. Germline values: CDR1 GTSNPN, CDR2 SVGIG (reference sequence). V shed 3 bases and J 8 bases; nucleotides not matched to a gene: 8. DNA for the CDR3: TGTGCCTGGAGCAGACAGGGGATGGAAGGCTACACCTTC. Amino acid sequence: CAWSRQGMEGYTF.

The gene calls are TRBV27 and TRBJ2-1; D gene unclear. CDR3 length: 13 amino acids. CDR1 is MNHEY, CDR2 SMNVEV, per germline (reference sequence). Between the trimmed V and J ends, which lost 3 bases and 10 bases, there was a span of 13 bases. DNA for the CDR3: TGTGCCAGCAGTTTGGTGCCTAGTTACGAGCAGTTCTTC. Amino acid sequence: CASSLVPSYEQFF.

V gene TRBV18 combines with J gene TRBJ1-4, with a possible D match to TRBD1 (5 bases). The germline gives CDR1 KGHSH, CDR2 LQKENI. The V end was cut by 6 bases, the J end by 7 bases, with 15 bases between. CDR3 size: 14 residues. CDR3 nucleotides: TGTGCCAGCTCCCCCCGGAGACAGACTGAAAAACTGTTTTTT. Protein sequence: CASSPRRQTEKLFF.